These T cell receptor beta chains were read from a single sample in a study of blood T cell repertoires in COVID-19. TCRdb's table, derived via immunoSEQ multiplex PCR, lists solely in-frame clones and lacks some. The data hold about 74,000 clones, with 90% observed a single time. The sequenced material came from peripheral blood. The receptor source for this set is a human donor in a cohort sampled during active COVID-19. CDR3s include the opening cysteine and the closing phenylalanine or tryptophan. Rows may omit the clone size; those that give it use once, few, many or a size class.

size: -
J: TRBJ2-3
V: TRBV4-3
CDR3: CASSQVGGIEDTQYF

size: -
J: TRBJ2-4
V: TRBV28
CDR3: CASSLLDTLAKNIQYF

size: -
J: TRBJ2-1
V: TRBV11-2
CDR3: CASSSVSGSYNEQFF

size: -
J: TRBJ2-3
V: TRBV2
CDR3: CASRERSLASTDTQYF

size: once
J: TRBJ2-3
V: TRBV21-1
CDR3: CASSKAIVGLAGDTQYF

size: once
J: TRBJ2-1
V: TRBV7-9
CDR3: CASSLREGSYNEQFF

size: -
J: TRBJ2-5
V: TRBV3-1/TRBV3-2
CDR3: CASSQDPSLAGGPGETQYF

size: -
J: TRBJ1-2
V: TRBV12-3/TRBV12-4
CDR3: CASSQTGNYGYTF

size: -
J: TRBJ2-3
V: TRBV7-9
CDR3: CASSFGQRPTDTQYF

size: -
J: TRBJ2-1
V: TRBV19
CDR3: CASTLRAGSYNEQFF

size: -
J: TRBJ1-4
V: TRBV27
CDR3: CASSSGKVDEKLFF

size: -
J: TRBJ2-5
V: TRBV7-3
CDR3: CASSPGTSGSRRETQYF

size: -
J: TRBJ1-1
V: TRBV29-1
CDR3: CSAVYQGLRAEAFF

size: once
J: TRBJ2-1
V: TRBV2
CDR3: CASSGGQGAREQFF

size: -
J: TRBJ1-2
V: TRBV18
CDR3: CASSPRVGSDYGYTF

size: -
J: TRBJ2-7
V: TRBV27
CDR3: CASSYKPGQGSYEQYF

size: -
J: TRBJ1-4
V: TRBV24-1
CDR3: CATSDLRQRRGTNEKLFF

size: -
J: TRBJ2-7
V: TRBV9
CDR3: CASSVEGGHSYEQYF

size: -
J: TRBJ2-5
V: TRBV6-6
CDR3: CASSSHRGGSETQYF

size: -
J: TRBJ1-3
V: TRBV30
CDR3: CAWDSWSSGNTIYF

size: -
J: TRBJ2-7
V: TRBV7-9
CDR3: CASSPQGKHEQYF

size: -
J: TRBJ1-1
V: TRBV9
CDR3: CASSVVRVGSTEAFF

size: -
J: TRBJ2-1
V: TRBV24-1
CDR3: CATSPSGRFDEQFF

size: -
J: TRBJ1-4
V: TRBV7-9
CDR3: CASSSFRPGQSNEKLFF

size: few
J: TRBJ2-5
V: TRBV7-2
CDR3: CASSQGWTGQETQYF

size: -
J: TRBJ2-7
V: TRBV28
CDR3: CASSFLETGGYEQYF

size: -
J: TRBJ2-3
V: TRBV30
CDR3: CAWGARRTSGSTDTQYF

size: -
J: TRBJ2-7
V: TRBV7-2
CDR3: CASSLRGGSSTYEQYF

size: -
J: TRBJ2-1
V: TRBV20-1
CDR3: CSGDRLNEQFF

size: -
J: TRBJ2-2
V: TRBV27
CDR3: CASSLSLRERGTGELFF

size: once
J: TRBJ2-5
V: TRBV10-2
CDR3: CASSESRGRGETQYF

size: -
J: TRBJ2-5
V: TRBV7-7
CDR3: CASSRGLAGGAETQYF

size: -
J: TRBJ2-3
V: TRBV7-2
CDR3: CASSPQVGAGNTDTQYF

size: -
J: TRBJ2-7
V: TRBV6-5
CDR3: CASSSLRRTSYEQYF

size: -
J: TRBJ2-3
V: TRBV24-1
CDR3: CATSDFGGVSADTQYF

size: -
J: TRBJ2-1
V: TRBV7-2
CDR3: CASSLVVRWESIYEQFF

size: -
J: TRBJ2-4
V: TRBV28
CDR3: CASSLRSGRAWLAKNIQYF

size: -
J: TRBJ2-7
V: TRBV19
CDR3: CASSIGGRNLYEQYF

size: once
J: TRBJ1-1
V: TRBV5-1
CDR3: CASIRGTEAFF